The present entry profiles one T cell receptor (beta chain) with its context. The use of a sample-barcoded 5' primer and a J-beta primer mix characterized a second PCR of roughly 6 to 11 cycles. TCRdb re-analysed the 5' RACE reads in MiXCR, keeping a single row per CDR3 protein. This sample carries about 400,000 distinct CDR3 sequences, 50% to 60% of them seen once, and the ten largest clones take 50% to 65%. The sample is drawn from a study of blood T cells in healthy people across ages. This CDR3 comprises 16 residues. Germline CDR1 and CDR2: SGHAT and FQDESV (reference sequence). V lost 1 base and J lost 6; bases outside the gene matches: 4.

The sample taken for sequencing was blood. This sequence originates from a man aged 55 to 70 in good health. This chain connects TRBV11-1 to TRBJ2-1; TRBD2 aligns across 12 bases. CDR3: CASSLELAGGSNEQFF. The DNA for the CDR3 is TGTGCCAGCAGCTTAGAGCTAGCGGGAGGGTCCAATGAGCAGTTCTTC.